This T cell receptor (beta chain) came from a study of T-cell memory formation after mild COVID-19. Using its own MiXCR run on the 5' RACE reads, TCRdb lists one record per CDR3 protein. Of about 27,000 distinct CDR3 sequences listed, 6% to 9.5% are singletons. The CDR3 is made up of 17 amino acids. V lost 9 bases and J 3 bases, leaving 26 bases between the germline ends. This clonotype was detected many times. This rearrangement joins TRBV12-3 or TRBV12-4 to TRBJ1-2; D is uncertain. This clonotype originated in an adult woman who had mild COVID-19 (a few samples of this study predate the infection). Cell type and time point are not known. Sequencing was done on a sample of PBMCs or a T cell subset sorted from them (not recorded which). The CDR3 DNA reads TGTGCCAGACCCCCTTGGTTTAGCGAGGGTGATCACTATGGCTACACCTTC. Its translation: CARPPWFSEGDHYGYTF.